One sample yielded the 5 T cell receptor beta chains listed below, sequenced in a study of cytotoxic CD8 clonotypes in ibrutinib-treated CLL. TCRdb's table, derived via immunoSEQ multiplex PCR, lists solely in-frame clones and lacks some. The sample contains approximately 80,000 clones, roughly 86% of which appear only once. The input for sequencing was PBMCs, taken before ibrutinib treatment. The receptors shown here come from a human donor with chronic lymphocytic leukemia.

The CDR3 region has the DNA TGTGCCAGCAGCTTAGCTAAACTTATGAACACCGGGGAGCTGTTTTTT. This encodes CASSLAKLMNTGELFF. This chain links TRBV7-2 with TRBJ2-2; D is unresolved. From germline, CDR1 is SGHTA and CDR2 FQGNSA. V dropped 0 bases and J dropped 1 base, with 9 bases sitting between them. The CDR3 is made up of 16 amino acids.

The table lists this clone with a count of one. The chain joins TRBV19 to TRBJ2-7; 9 nucleotides match TRBD1. With V trimmed by 1 base and J by 3 bases, 4 bases remained unmatched. The CDR3 runs 15 residues. Germline V gene lookup returns CDR1 LNHDA and CDR2 SQIVND (reference sequence). In nucleotides, the CDR3 is TGTGCCAGTAGTATAGTCCGGGACAGGGTCTACGAGCAGTACTTC. Translation gives CASSIVRDRVYEQYF.

The V gene is TRBV7-9, the J gene TRBJ1-2; unclear D gene. Per the germline V gene, CDR1 is SEHNR and CDR2 is FQNEAQ (reference sequence). Trimming left V 5 bases short and J 1 base short, with 17 bases between. CDR3 length equals 16 residues. The CDR3 DNA reads as TGTGCCAGCAGCACAACGCTGGGGTTGGGTAACTATGGCTACACCTTC. It codes for CASSTTLGLGNYGYTF.

J is TRBJ2-1 and V is TRBV28; D gene ambiguous. There are 16 residues in the CDR3. Germline-derived CDR1 and CDR2 are MDHEN and SYDVKM. The V end was cut by 3 bases, the J end by 5 bases, with 17 bases between. CDR3 loop: CASSFGSRGVNNEQFF. In DNA, the CDR3 is TGTGCCAGCAGTTTTGGGTCCCGAGGTGTCAACAATGAGCAGTTCTTC.

This clone has just a few counts. The genes are TRBV7-9 and TRBJ2-2; TRBD2 matches at 13 bases. The CDR3 length is 17 residues. Germline-derived CDR1 and CDR2 are SEHNR and FQNEAQ (reference sequence). Trimming took 5 bases from V and 0 from J; bases not matched to a gene: 3. Written as DNA, the CDR3 is TGTGCCAGCAGCCCGGGGACTAGCGGGGCGAACACCGGGGAGCTGTTTTTT. It translates to CASSPGTSGANTGELFF.